Listed here are 9 T cell receptor beta chains from one sample, sequenced in a study of T cell responses to AZD1222 COVID-19 vaccine. Method: immunoSEQ multiplex PCR; TCRdb's copy keeps in-frame clones and lacks some. The table records 90,000 to 110,000 clones, roughly 89% of them present only once. The sample was peripheral blood, taken 28 days after the second AZD1222 dose. These receptors originate from an adult who received the AZD1222 COVID-19 vaccine.

This chain uses TRBV27 with TRBJ1-1, with D unresolved. Germline CDR1 reads MNHEY; CDR2 reads SMNVEV (reference sequence). The CDR3 consists of 11 residues. The V end was cut by 8 bases, the J end by 7 bases, with 11 bases between. CDR3 sequence: CASGRNREAFF. The CDR3 region has the DNA TGTGCCAGCGGACGGAACCGTGAAGCTTTCTTT.

This chain connects TRBV6-5 to TRBJ1-1, with 9 positions matching TRBD1. Germline CDR1 and CDR2: MNHEY and SVGAGI. The CDR3 runs to 14 residues. V gave up 7 bases and J gave up 7 bases; unmatched junction bases: 10. The CDR3 bases are TGTGCCAGCACCGTTGACAGGGGGTTTCATGAAGCTTTCTTT. The encoded protein is CASTVDRGFHEAFF.

This chain uses TRBV18 with TRBJ2-7; 10 bases agree with TRBD1. This CDR3 contains 15 residues. Germline V lookup: CDR1 KGHSH, CDR2 LQKENI. J lost 9 bases, V lost 4 bases, and 12 bases had no gene match. CDR3 bases: TGTGCCAGCTCACGCCCGGGACAGGGGCCACGCCGGCAGTACTTC. It yields the protein CASSRPGQGPRRQYF.

V usage is TRBV7-2 and J usage is TRBJ2-2, with D possibly being TRBD2 (6 bases). The V end was cut by 3 bases, the J end by 6 bases, with 17 bases between. CDR1 is SGHTA, CDR2 FQGNSA, per germline. The CDR3 has 16 residues. CDR3 amino acids: CASSFGGAGYAGELFF. CDR3 coding DNA: TGTGCCAGCAGCTTCGGCGGGGCTGGATACGCCGGGGAGCTGTTTTTT.

This clone was observed a single time. This sequence joins TRBV7-2 and TRBJ2-7; TRBD1 might be the D (6 bases). CDR1 is SGHTA and CDR2 is FQGNSA in the germline V gene. Trimming stripped 5 bases from V and 5 bases from J, with 16 bases between. The CDR3 length is 14 residues. The CDR3, as DNA: TGTGCCAGCAGCCAGGGGCGGGCTACTGACGAGCAGTACTTC. It is translated as CASSQGRATDEQYF.

The rearrangement uses TRBV27 and TRBJ1-6, with a weak D call TRBD1 (5 bases). Germline assignment: CDR1 MNHEY and CDR2 SMNVEV (reference sequence). V was pared by 5 bases and J by 3 bases, with 11 bases between. The CDR3 is 15 residues long. The CDR3 nucleotides are TGTGCCAGCAGTCGACGACAGTTCTATAATTCACCCCTCCACTTT. Residues: CASSRRQFYNSPLHF.

The V call is TRBV18, the J call TRBJ1-1; tentatively, D is TRBD1 (5 bases). The CDR3 has 18 amino acids. CDR1 and CDR2 (germline): KGHSH, LQKENI. V dropped 3 bases and J dropped 4 bases, with 24 bases sitting between them. The CDR3 spells CASSPLEISREVATEAFF. The CDR3 DNA follows: TGTGCCAGCTCACCTCTTGAGATATCCAGGGAGGTGGCCACTGAAGCTTTCTTT.

This sequence joins TRBV27 and TRBJ1-2, with TRBD1 as a possible D gene (6 bases). V dropped 6 bases and J dropped 4 bases, with 15 bases sitting between them. This CDR3 comprises 14 residues. Germline lookup yields CDR1 MNHEY and CDR2 SMNVEV (reference sequence). CDR3 DNA: TGTGCCAGCAGCAGTAACAGGGCCGGCTATGGCTACACCTTC. This gives the protein CASSSNRAGYGYTF.

This chain links TRBV29-1 with TRBJ1-1; D is undetermined. Per germline, CDR1 SQVTM and CDR2 ANQGSEA. The CDR3 length is 14 residues. V dropped 1 base and J dropped 1 base, with 10 bases sitting between them. The CDR3 spells CSVEAPLRNTEAFF. The CDR3 DNA reads TGCAGCGTTGAAGCCCCGTTGAGGAACACTGAAGCTTTCTTT.